A single sample gave rise to the 32 T cell receptor beta chains below, sequenced in a study of blood T cell repertoires in COVID-19. Some clones are missing from TCRdb's copy, which holds only in-frame ones; the method was immunoSEQ multiplex PCR. Among fewer than 200,000 clones, around 92% were seen once, and the ten largest hold approximately 5%. Sequences were obtained from peripheral blood. The receptors originated from a man aged 25-45 years with COVID-19, enrolled during active disease.

This clone was seen only once. V and J are TRBV7-3 and TRBJ2-2, with D perhaps matching TRBD2 (5 bases). The germline V and J ends were trimmed by 7 bases and 7 bases, with 16 bases remaining between them. The CDR3 is made up of 14 amino acids. Germline V lookup: CDR1 SGHTA, CDR2 FQGTGA. CDR3: CASTEAPGIGELFF. The CDR3 DNA reads TGTGCCAGCACCGAGGCACCCGGGATCGGGGAGCTGTTTTTT.

V gene TRBV4-3 combines with J gene TRBJ1-2, with D perhaps matching TRBD1 (6 bases). V lost 5 bases to trimming and J lost 8 bases, with 18 bases between them. The germline V gene encodes CDR1 LGHNA and CDR2 YSLEER. The CDR3 contains 14 residues. Here the CDR3 reads CASSVPGGRSGYTF. Written as DNA, the CDR3 is TGCGCCAGCAGCGTCCCCGGGGGGCGTTCGGGCTACACCTTC.

The gene calls are TRBV19 and TRBJ2-7, with D unclear. Trimming removed 3 bases at V and 1 base at J, with 7 bases between. This CDR3 region has 13 residues. Per the germline V gene, CDR1 is LNHDA and CDR2 is SQIVND (reference sequence). The CDR3 sequence is CASSMGSSYEQYF. In DNA, the CDR3 is TGTGCCAGTAGTATGGGCAGTTCCTACGAGCAGTACTTC.

The chain recombines TRBV6-5 with TRBJ1-1; 8 nucleotides line up with TRBD1. Trimming removed 8 bases from V and 6 bases from J; junction bases left unmatched: 5. The CDR3 totals 12 residues. Germline CDR1 reads MNHEY; CDR2 reads SVGAGI. The CDR3 reads CASGQGISEAFF. The CDR3 nucleotides are TGTGCCAGCGGACAGGGAATTTCTGAAGCTTTCTTT.

This chain links TRBV14 with TRBJ2-3, with TRBD1 matching over 7 bases. From germline, CDR1 is SGHDN and CDR2 FVKESK. This CDR3 spans 15 amino acids. V dropped 4 bases and J dropped 2; count of bases not matched to a gene: 6. This CDR3 is CASSPDRSPTDTQYF. The CDR3 bases are TGTGCCAGCAGCCCGGACAGGTCCCCCACAGATACGCAGTATTTT.

This chain joins TRBV27 and TRBJ2-1, with a tentative D call TRBD1 (5 bases). CDR1 MNHEY and CDR2 SMNVEV come from the germline V gene (reference sequence). Deletions cut 4 bases from V and 2 bases from J, with 12 bases between. This CDR3 has 15 residues. In nucleotides, the CDR3 is TGTGCCAGCAGTTGGGGCCCCGGGCCCTACAATGAGCAGTTCTTC. Protein: CASSWGPGPYNEQFF.

The rearrangement uses TRBV4-3 and TRBJ2-7; 9 bases align to TRBD2. V was pared by 1 base and J by 4 bases, with 5 bases of the junction left unmatched. This CDR3 is built from 15 residues. Germline CDR1 LGHNA, CDR2 YSLEER. The CDR3 nucleotides are TGCGCCAGCAGCCAAGCTCCCGGACTAGCGTACGAGCAGTACTTC. Protein product: CASSQAPGLAYEQYF.

This clone was recorded only once. The chain carries TRBV6-4 and TRBJ2-2; TRBD1 agrees at 9 bases. Unmatched junction bases numbered 0, after V lost 4 bases and J lost 3 bases. CDR1 MRHNA and CDR2 SNTAGT come from the germline V gene. This CDR3 spans 14 amino acids. CDR3 bases: TGTGCCAGCAGTGGGACAGGGGACACCGGGGAGCTGTTTTTT. As protein: CASSGTGDTGELFF.

In regard to this clone: Distinct nucleotide sequences in the sample also encode this CDR3. The CDR3 loop is CASSVGTGGFYEQYF. The CDR3 DNA is TGTGCCAGCAGCGTAGGAACAGGGGGCTTTTACGAGCAGTACTTC. The chain couples TRBV9 to TRBJ2-7; TRBD1 agrees at 9 bases. This CDR3 has 15 amino acids. The V segment lost 0 bases and the J segment 4 bases; nucleotides outside the gene matches: 5. Germline V gene sequence: CDR1 SGDLS, CDR2 YYNGEE.

This chain connects TRBV3-1 (or the pseudogene TRBV3-2) to TRBJ2-3; 8 bases match TRBD2. Germline CDR1 and CDR2: LGHDT and YNNKEL (reference sequence). With 4 bases clipped from V and 3 bases from J, the junction kept 6 bases outside the gene matches. This CDR3 has 15 residues. DNA for the CDR3: TGTGCCAGCAGCCCGAGCGGGAGTTTGACAGATACGCAGTATTTT. Its translation is CASSPSGSLTDTQYF.

This sequence joins TRBV2 and TRBJ1-5, with D perhaps matching TRBD1 (5 bases). The CDR3 loop spans 13 amino acids. Trimming removed 7 bases at V and 0 bases at J, with 7 bases between. Germline lookup yields CDR1 SNHLY and CDR2 FYNNEI. The CDR3 coding sequence is TGTGCCAGCAACAGGTATAGCAATCAGCCCCAGCATTTT. It yields the protein CASNRYSNQPQHF.

This sequence joins TRBV7-9 and TRBJ1-1; 10 nucleotides align to TRBD1. The trim removed 4 bases at V and 4 bases at J, leaving 6 bases unmatched. Germline V gene data show CDR1 as SEHNR and CDR2 as FQNEAQ (reference sequence). The length of the CDR3 is 15 residues. The CDR3 region has the DNA TGTGCCAGCAGCTGGGACAGGGGATTGGGCACTGAAGCTTTCTTT. Translated, it gives CASSWDRGLGTEAFF.

This chain links TRBV19 with TRBJ2-7; maybe TRBD1 (5 bases). The ends were cut back, 6 bases at V and 0 bases at J, with 12 bases in the middle. Germline V gene lookup returns CDR1 LNHDA and CDR2 SQIVND (reference sequence). The CDR3 is 14 amino acids. As DNA, the CDR3 is TGTGCCAGTAGCCAGAGACAGACCTCCTACGAGCAGTACTTC. This encodes CASSQRQTSYEQYF.

The chain has TRBV18 and TRBJ1-4; 9 bases fit TRBD1. This CDR3 is 16 amino acids long. With 6 bases clipped from V and 1 base from J, the junction kept 6 bases outside the gene matches. Germline-derived CDR1 and CDR2 are KGHSH and LQKENI. In DNA, the CDR3 is TGTGCCAGCTCTCGGGGACAGGGAGTAACTAATGAAAAACTGTTTTTT. It yields the protein CASSRGQGVTNEKLFF.

V and J are TRBV19 and TRBJ1-4; TRBD1 matches 8 bases. The J segment lost 4 bases and the V segment lost 8 bases, leaving 9 bases of the junction unmatched. There are 15 residues in the CDR3. Germline loops: CDR1 LNHDA, CDR2 SQIVND (reference sequence). CDR3 sequence: CASGRGPNFNEKLFF. The CDR3 nucleotides are TGTGCCAGTGGCAGGGGGCCGAACTTTAATGAAAAACTGTTTTTT.

The chain recombines TRBV5-1 with TRBJ2-2; TRBD1 aligns across 9 bases. The germline gives CDR1 SGHRS, CDR2 YFSETQ. J lost 6 bases, V lost 1 base, and 4 bases had no gene match. The CDR3 loop spans 15 amino acids. CDR3 DNA sequence: TGCGCCAGCAGCTTGCGGGACAGGGCTGCCGGGGAGCTGTTTTTT. It is translated as CASSLRDRAAGELFF.

The chain has TRBV2 and TRBJ2-5; no clear D gene. V lost 8 bases, J lost 4 bases, and 11 bases lay in between. Germline CDR1 SNHLY, CDR2 FYNNEI. The CDR3 extends over 12 amino acids. CDR3 region: CASDDIGETQYF. CDR3 sequence (DNA): TGTGCCAGCGATGACATCGGAGAGACCCAGTACTTC.

V usage is TRBV3-1 (or the pseudogene TRBV3-2) and J usage is TRBJ1-2, with TRBD1 matching 11 bases. The length of the CDR3 is 16 residues. In germline, CDR1 is LGHDT, CDR2 YNNKEL (reference sequence). V was clipped by 0 bases and J by 2 bases; unmatched bases: 2. Here the CDR3 reads CASSQDRTGGNYGYTF. CDR3 nucleotides: TGTGCCAGCAGCCAAGATAGGACAGGGGGCAACTATGGCTACACCTTC.

The CDR3 region is CASSPGEGSYGYTF. Here the CDR3 DNA reads TGTGCCAGCTCACCAGGGGAAGGGAGCTATGGCTACACCTTC. J is TRBJ1-2 and V is TRBV18, with unresolved D. The CDR3 contains 14 residues. In germline, CDR1 is KGHSH, CDR2 LQKENI. Between the trimmed V and J ends, which lost 2 bases and 4 bases, there was a span of 11 bases.

This clone has just one count. The J gene is TRBJ2-7, the V gene TRBV7-9; TRBD1 matches 7 bases. Germline loops: CDR1 SEHNR, CDR2 FQNEAQ (reference sequence). This CDR3 comprises 17 residues. V lost 4 bases, J lost 4 bases, and 16 bases stayed unmatched. CDR3 bases: TGTGCCAGCAGCTCTACTCACAGGGGCCCCACTGGTTACGAGCAGTACTTC. This gives the protein CASSSTHRGPTGYEQYF.

The count of this clone is one. The chain combines TRBV28 with TRBJ2-7; tentative D call: TRBD2 (5 bases). The CDR3 spans 12 residues. Per germline, CDR1 MDHEN and CDR2 SYDVKM. The V end was cut by 5 bases, the J end by 2 bases, with 7 bases between. In DNA form, the CDR3 reads TGTGCCAGCAGTGACGGGACCTACGAGCAGTACTTC. It translates to CASSDGTYEQYF. The full variable domain, completed using reference TRBV28 and TRBJ2-7, is DVKVTQSSRYLVKRTGEKVFLECVQDMDHENMFWYRQDPGLGLRLIYFSYDVKMKEKGDIPEGYSVSREKKERFSLILESASTNQTSMYLCASSDGTYEQYFGPGTRLTVT.

This rearrangement joins TRBV5-1 to TRBJ2-1; weak D call: TRBD2 (5 bases). Trimming shortened V by 0 bases and J by 0 bases, and 7 bases separated the two germline ends. Germline V gene sequence: CDR1 SGHRS, CDR2 YFSETQ. The CDR3 is 15 amino acids. The CDR3 reads CASSLAGSSYNEQFF. In nucleotides, the CDR3 is TGCGCCAGCAGCTTGGCGGGGAGCTCCTACAATGAGCAGTTCTTC.

The CDR3 coding sequence is TGTGCCAGCTCACCACCTGAGAGGGAGCTGTTTTTT. It translates to CASSPPERELFF. The V gene is TRBV18, the J gene TRBJ2-2, with D hard to call. This CDR3 contains 12 residues. Germline CDR1 is KGHSH and CDR2 is LQKENI. V dropped 0 bases and J dropped 9 bases, with 5 bases sitting between them.

The chain couples TRBV6-5 to TRBJ1-1, with D possibly matching TRBD1 (6 bases). Trimming took 1 base from V and 3 from J, leaving 12 bases between them. The germline CDR1 and CDR2 sequences are MNHEY and SVGAGI. CDR3 length: 15 amino acids. The CDR3 bases are TGTGCCAGCAGTTACTATGGCAGGGGAGACACTGAAGCTTTCTTT. Translated, it gives CASSYYGRGDTEAFF.

The chain joins TRBV5-1 to TRBJ2-2, with D perhaps matching TRBD1 (5 bases). The germline CDR1 and CDR2 sequences are SGHRS and YFSETQ. This CDR3 is built from 15 residues. V shed 5 bases and J shed 2 bases, with 13 bases lying between them. DNA of the CDR3: TGCGCCAGCAGTATACAGGAACCTAACACCGGGGAGCTGTTTTTT. The encoded protein is CASSIQEPNTGELFF.

The chain is built from TRBV28 and TRBJ1-5; 7 positions match TRBD1. The CDR3 has 15 residues. Trimming cost V 8 bases and J 10 bases; bases outside gene matches: 17. The germline gives CDR1 MDHEN, CDR2 SYDVKM. The CDR3 nucleotides are TGTGCCAGCCGAGGGGCAGGGGGGCTCAGCGATCCCCAGCATTTT. It translates to CASRGAGGLSDPQHF.

J is TRBJ2-2 and V is TRBV11-3, with D possibly being TRBD2 (5 bases). Germline V lookup: CDR1 SGHNT, CDR2 YENEEA. V gave up 1 base and J gave up 5 bases, with 5 bases separating them. The CDR3 length is 13 residues. Here the CDR3 DNA reads TGTGCCAGCAGCTTAGGAGGGACCGGGGAGCTGTTTTTT. Translating gives CASSLGGTGELFF.

V and J are TRBV7-2 and TRBJ1-1; 11 nucleotides align to TRBD1. Germline CDR1 and CDR2: SGHTA and FQGNSA. This CDR3 region has 17 residues. V lost 3 bases to trimming and J lost 1 base; unmatched junction nucleotides: 7. The CDR3 sequence is CASSFREGQGENTEAFF. The CDR3, as DNA: TGTGCCAGCAGCTTCCGGGAGGGACAGGGGGAGAACACTGAAGCTTTCTTT. The full variable domain, rest sourced from reference TRBV7-2 and TRBJ1-1, is GAGVSQSPSNKVTEKGKDVELRCDPISGHTALYWYRQSLGQGLEFLIYFQGNSAPDKSGLPSDRFSAERTGGSVSTLTIQRTQQEDSAVYLCASSFREGQGENTEAFFGQGTRLTVV.

This chain joins TRBV5-4 and TRBJ2-7, with D perhaps matching TRBD2 (6 bases). This CDR3 contains 17 residues. Per the germline V gene, CDR1 is SGHNT and CDR2 is YYREEE (reference sequence). Trimming took 4 bases from V and 2 from J, leaving 22 bases between them. The CDR3: CASSPASAGHPAYEQYF. The DNA for the CDR3 is TGTGCCAGCAGCCCCGCGTCGGCGGGGCACCCAGCCTACGAGCAGTACTTC.

The J gene is TRBJ1-5, the V gene TRBV6-2 or TRBV6-3; D is possibly TRBD1 (6 bases). CDR1 MNHEY and CDR2 SVGEGT come from the germline V gene. V gave up 2 bases and J gave up 5 bases, with 13 bases separating them. The CDR3 contains 15 residues. The CDR3 region has the DNA TGTGCCAGCAGTTACCTCGGACAGCTAGATCAGCCCCAGCATTTT. Protein sequence: CASSYLGQLDQPQHF.

The chain employs TRBV6-6 and TRBJ2-7; 8 nucleotides line up with TRBD1. The J segment lost 4 bases and the V segment lost 7 bases, leaving 9 bases of the junction unmatched. CDR1 MNHNY and CDR2 SVGAGI come from the germline V gene (reference sequence). The CDR3 contains 14 residues. The CDR3 DNA reads as TGTGCCAGCACTGGCCCGACAGGGGAGTACGAGCAGTACTTC. Translation: CASTGPTGEYEQYF.

This chain connects TRBV19 to TRBJ2-4; 10 nucleotides align to TRBD1. Unmatched junction bases numbered 5, after V lost 5 bases and J lost 1 base. There are 16 residues in the CDR3. Germline-derived CDR1 and CDR2 are LNHDA and SQIVND (reference sequence). This CDR3 is CASSPGTGAAKNIQYF. CDR3 bases: TGTGCCAGTAGTCCTGGGACAGGGGCGGCCAAAAACATTCAGTACTTC.